Each of the 18 T cell receptor beta chains below was sequenced from the same sample in a study of early T cells in non-severe SARS-CoV-2 infection. TCRdb fed the 5' RACE reads into MiXCR, producing one record per CDR3 protein. Among approximately 22,000 distinct CDR3 sequences listed, around 4.8% were seen once. Sequencing was carried out using whole blood. The receptors stem from an adult who was a healthcare worker with PCR-confirmed SARS-CoV-2 infection or an uninfected control (not recorded which).

This clonotype was seen repeatedly, ten times or more. The genes are TRBV11-3 and TRBJ2-3; D is perhaps TRBD2 (5 bases). The V end was cut by 0 bases, the J end by 9 bases, with 16 bases between. Germline assignment: CDR1 SGHNT and CDR2 YENEEA. The CDR3 sequence is 15 residues long. As DNA, the CDR3 is TGTGCCAGCAGCTTAGACGGCCCCGGAGGACCAACGCAGTATTTT. Encoded protein: CASSLDGPGGPTQYF.

This clonotype was recorded many times. V and J are TRBV30 and TRBJ1-5; a weak D match, TRBD1 (6 bases). With 0 bases removed from V and 3 bases from J, the gap between germline ends came to 9 bases. Per germline, CDR1 GTSNPN and CDR2 SVGIG (reference sequence). CDR3 length: 14 amino acids. This chain's CDR3 is CAWSVDSSNQPQHF. As DNA, the CDR3 is TGTGCCTGGAGTGTGGACAGTTCCAATCAGCCCCAGCATTTT. Drawing the rest from reference TRBV30 and TRBJ1-5, the complete variable domain is SQTIHQWPATLVQPVGSPLSLECTVEGTSNPNLYWYRQAAGRGLQLLFYSVGIGQISSEVPQNLSASRPQDRQFILSSKKLLLSDSGFYLCAWSVDSSNQPQHFGDGTRLSIL.

Ten or more counts support this clonotype. The chain is built from TRBV30 and TRBJ2-3, with 8 bases aligning to TRBD2. Germline assignment: CDR1 GTSNPN and CDR2 SVGIG (reference sequence). The V gene end was trimmed by 3 bases and the J gene end by 5 bases; junction bases not matched to a gene: 7. This CDR3 is 14 amino acids long. CDR3: CAWRRGLAGDTQYF. The CDR3 DNA reads TGTGCCTGGAGGAGAGGTCTAGCGGGAGATACGCAGTATTTT.

This clonotype was seen more than once but under ten times. This chain links TRBV21-1 with TRBJ2-1; the table calls TRBD1, which could not be checked here. TRBV21-1 is reported as a pseudogene. The CDR3 is 14 amino acids. CDR3 DNA: TGTGCCAGCAGCCCGACAGGAACCTACAATGAGCAGTTCTTC. Amino acids: CASSPTGTYNEQFF.

This clonotype was recorded many times. The chain has TRBV10-3 and TRBJ1-4, with D maybe TRBD1 (5 bases). CDR1 and CDR2 from the germline V gene are ENHRY and SYGVKD. This CDR3 has 14 residues. Trimming took off 4 bases at V and 6 bases at J, with 12 bases between the two ends. CDR3 bases: TGTGCCATCAGTGGAGGGGAAGCGGATGAAAAACTGTTTTTT. Its protein is CAISGGEADEKLFF.

This clonotype was counted many times. This chain links TRBV24-1 with TRBJ2-2; 7 nucleotides match TRBD2. The trim removed 5 bases at V and 6 bases at J, leaving 5 bases unmatched. This CDR3 comprises 14 residues. In germline, CDR1 is KGHDR, CDR2 SFDVKD. Written as DNA, the CDR3 is TGTGCCACCAGTGGATCGGGACTACCCGGGGAGCTGTTTTTT. Protein product: CATSGSGLPGELFF.

This clonotype was seen ten or more times. V is TRBV5-4 and J is TRBJ2-5; 9 bases agree with TRBD2. Trimming took 3 bases from V and 3 from J; bases not matched to a gene: 9. The length of the CDR3 is 16 residues. Germline CDR1 is SGHNT and CDR2 is YYREEE (reference sequence). CDR3 protein: CASSSIVVAGEETQYF. CDR3 nucleotide sequence: TGTGCCAGCAGCTCCATCGTGGTAGCGGGAGAAGAGACCCAGTACTTC.

This clonotype occurred many times. The chain uses TRBV10-1 and TRBJ2-7, with D perhaps matching TRBD1 (6 bases). Germline V gives CDR1 WNHNN, CDR2 SYGVQD (reference sequence). CDR3 length: 14 amino acids. The V end was cut by 0 bases, the J end by 0 bases, with 6 bases between. CDR3 DNA sequence: TGCGCCAGCAGTGAGTCAGGGGGCTCCTACGAGCAGTACTTC. Protein: CASSESGGSYEQYF.

This clonotype is labeled medium-sized. The chain uses TRBV29-1 and TRBJ2-7; 7 bases match TRBD2. Germline CDR1 reads SQVTM; CDR2 reads ANQGSEA. Germline trimming cut 0 bases from V and 3 bases from J; bases unmatched to any gene: 5. The CDR3 covers 14 residues. CDR3 nucleotide sequence: TGCAGCGTTGAAGATCCGGGCGGGGGCTACGAGCAGTACTTC. Protein product: CSVEDPGGGYEQYF.

This clonotype showed up many times. The chain uses TRBV7-8 and TRBJ2-2; D remains unclear. V was clipped by 5 bases and J by 7 bases, with 14 bases between them. The CDR3 runs 14 residues. The germline V gene has CDR1 SGHVS and CDR2 FQNEAQ. CDR3 nucleotides: TGTGCCAGCAGCCCCGATGGGTGGGACGGGGAGCTGTTTTTT. Translating gives CASSPDGWDGELFF.

This clonotype appeared a few times. This chain's CDR3 is CASSLPSYNEQFF. In DNA form, the CDR3 reads TGCGCCAGCAGCCTCCCTTCCTACAATGAGCAGTTCTTC. The chain joins TRBV5-1 to TRBJ2-1; no clear D gene. Germline CDR1 SGHRS, CDR2 YFSETQ. This CDR3 is 13 amino acids long. The V and J ends lost 4 bases and 1 base respectively, with 6 bases between them.

This clonotype has more than one count but fewer than ten. This chain connects TRBV28 to TRBJ1-6; possibly TRBD1 for D (5 bases). Deletions cut 7 bases from V and 8 bases from J, with 12 bases between. Germline assignment: CDR1 MDHEN and CDR2 SYDVKM. The CDR3 spans 13 residues. The CDR3 here is CASKTVGDSPLHF. The CDR3 DNA sequence: TGTGCCAGCAAAACAGTGGGGGATTCACCCCTCCACTTT.

This clonotype came up a few times. The chain links TRBV5-1 to TRBJ1-1; the D is unclear. CDR1 SGHRS and CDR2 YFSETQ come from the germline V gene. V shed 1 base and J shed 6 bases, with 10 bases lying between them. The CDR3 loop spans 13 amino acids. The CDR3 sequence: CASSLYSGAEAFF. CDR3 nucleotides: TGCGCCAGCAGCTTGTACAGCGGCGCTGAAGCTTTCTTT.

This clonotype turned up a few times. The chain joins TRBV7-2 to TRBJ2-1; 8 bases are a match to TRBD2. Germline loops: CDR1 SGHTA, CDR2 FQGNSA. The junction had 11 bases not matched to a gene; V was cut back by 5 bases and J by 8 bases. The CDR3 loop spans 15 amino acids. DNA of the CDR3: TGTGCCAGCAGCCGGGACGTTACTAGCGGCGATGAGCAGTTCTTC. Its protein is CASSRDVTSGDEQFF. The whole variable domain, filled in from reference TRBV7-2 and TRBJ2-1, reads GAGVSQSPSNKVTEKGKDVELRCDPISGHTALYWYRQSLGQGLEFLIYFQGNSAPDKSGLPSDRFSAERTGGSVSTLTIQRTQQEDSAVYLCASSRDVTSGDEQFFGPGTRLTVL.

The CDR3 bases are TGTGCCATCAGTGGTTCCGGGACAGGGGGAACCGGGTCCCCGAACACTGAAGCTTTCTTT. Translation: CAISGSGTGGTGSPNTEAFF. J is TRBJ1-1 and V is TRBV10-3, with 11 positions matching TRBD1. CDR1 and CDR2 (germline): ENHRY, SYGVKD. V gave up 4 bases and J gave up 1 base; unmatched junction bases: 17. The CDR3 is 20 amino acids.

This clonotype was recorded many times. This CDR3 is CASSLARNRGWGTQYF. CDR3 sequence (DNA): TGTGCCAGCAGCTTAGCGCGCAACAGGGGATGGGGGACCCAGTACTTC. J is TRBJ2-5 and V is TRBV7-8; TRBD1 matches 7 bases. The V gene's germline CDR1 is SGHVS and CDR2 FQNEAQ. Germline trimming cut 0 bases from V and 7 bases from J; bases unmatched to any gene: 11. The CDR3 length is 16 residues. The full variable domain, rest sourced from reference TRBV7-8 and TRBJ2-5, is GAGVSQSPRYKVAKRGQDVALRCDPISGHVSLFWYQQALGQGPEFLTYFQNEAQLDKSGLPSDRFFAERPEGSVSTLKIQRTQQEDSAVYLCASSLARNRGWGTQYFGPGTRLLVL.

This clonotype was counted ten times or more. The V and J genes are TRBV20-1 and TRBJ1-2, with a tentative D call TRBD1 (6 bases). The CDR3 contains 12 residues. With 2 bases removed from V and 6 bases from J, the gap between germline ends came to 10 bases. Per the germline V gene, CDR1 is DFQATT and CDR2 is SNEGSKA (reference sequence). This chain's CDR3 is CSARPGADGYTF. CDR3 coding DNA: TGCAGTGCTAGACCAGGGGCCGATGGCTACACCTTC.

This clonotype came up many times. The chain employs TRBV29-1 and TRBJ1-1; D not resolved. The germline V gene encodes CDR1 SQVTM and CDR2 ANQGSEA. V lost 7 bases and J lost 0, with 12 bases in between. The CDR3 has 13 amino acids. CDR3 amino acids: CSASMTMNTEAFF. Written as DNA, the CDR3 is TGCAGCGCATCGATGACTATGAACACTGAAGCTTTCTTT.